The TCR beta chain described here comes from a study of T cell changes during pregnancy in multiple sclerosis. The CDR3 contains 15 residues. J lost 7 bases, V lost 2 bases, and 9 bases had no gene match. Germline values: CDR1 SGHNT, CDR2 YYREEE (reference sequence). Profiled with immunoSEQ multiplex PCR; TCRdb holds only in-frame clones, not every one. Of about 60,000 clones in the sample, 92% were seen once. The V and J genes are TRBV5-4 and TRBJ2-5; 9 bases are a match to TRBD1. This receptor was identified in a female donor with multiple sclerosis, enrolled in a pregnancy study. Material: peripheral blood, obtained in the first trimester of pregnancy. In DNA form, the CDR3 reads TGTGCCAGCAGCTTCCCGGGACAGGGTCCAATGACCCAGTACTTC. It yields the protein CASSFPGQGPMTQYF. The entire variable domain, with the rest obtained from reference TRBV5-4 and TRBJ2-5, is as follows: ETGVTQSPTHLIKTRGQQVTLRCSSQSGHNTVSWYQQALGQGPQFIFQYYREEENGRGNFPPRFSGLQFPNYSSELNVNALELDDSALYLCASSFPGQGPMTQYFGPGTRLLVL.